The rows below give T cell receptor beta chains drawn from one sample of a study of graft-versus-host responses after intestinal transplantation. Sequencing used immunoSEQ multiplex PCR; TCRdb keeps in-frame clones, though not all of them. Among approximately 4,300 clones, about 22% were seen once, and the ten largest hold roughly 5%. Specimen: alloreactive CD4+ T cells from a mixed lymphocyte reaction culture, collected before transplantation. These receptors came from a human patient who was an organ donor for intestinal transplantation. Both conserved end residues are part of each CDR3.

V gene	J gene	CDR3 protein
TRBV6-6	TRBJ1-2	CASSYVKNYGYTF
TRBV7-9	TRBJ1-5	CASSLGTGYHQPQHF
TRBV6-4	TRBJ2-3	CASSDSSGGADTQYF
TRBV27	TRBJ2-4	CASSEAGKQGRGPFLAKNIQYF
TRBV30	TRBJ1-5	CAWSVRRTNQPQHF
TRBV5-1	TRBJ2-5	CASSLTGGEATQYF
TRBV5-1	TRBJ1-6	CASSLAGQRNSPLHF
TRBV5-4	TRBJ2-2	CASSVRLAANTGELFF
TRBV7-9	TRBJ1-2	CASSQNRAYGYTF
TRBV30	TRBJ2-5	CAWSETGRSGETQYF